Listed here are 15 T cell receptor beta chains from one sample, sequenced in a study of T cells expressing NK-cell markers (dated by TCRdb to about 2020). Library generation was performed with 5' RACE. Sequenced on an Illumina HiSeq 2000. The reads, reprocessed by TCRdb, yield one row per CDR3 protein sequence and no DNA. The sample has 5,000 to 6,000 distinct CDR3 sequences on record. The ten biggest clones cover 13% to 15% of the sample. Sequenced material: blood T cells: a sorted CD56 or NKG2C T cell subset, CD4+ or CD8+ T cells, or bulk PBMC T cells (not recorded which). The receptors were gathered from a man aged 18-30 years in good health. Donor details come from another sample of the same person, matched by shared clones.

This clonotype is labeled medium-sized (0.01 to 0.1%) based on frequency. The CDR3 here is CAWSGLGIDEQFF. The chain is built from TRBV30 and TRBJ2-1. Germline assignment: CDR1 GTSNPN and CDR2 SVGIG (reference sequence). This CDR3 has 13 amino acids.

V usage is TRBV7-2 and J usage is TRBJ2-5; TCRdb outputs TRBD2, but without DNA this stays unchecked. The CDR3 consists of 13 residues. The germline CDR1 and CDR2 sequences are SGHTA and FQGNSA. The CDR3 spells CASSPRAGQTQYF.

V gene TRBV23-1 combines with J gene TRBJ2-2; TCRdb's D call of TRBD2 is untestable without DNA. TRBV23-1 is given ORF status, its function remaining uncertain. The CDR3 spans 18 residues. The CDR3 loop reads CASGGPTSRKANTGELFF.

V usage is TRBV10-3 and J usage is TRBJ1-1; the D call from TCRdb, TRBD1, cannot be confirmed without DNA. There are 15 residues in the CDR3. Germline values: CDR1 ENHRY, CDR2 SYGVKD. The CDR3 loop reads CAISEVDRESTEAFF.

Judged by frequency, this clonotype is medium-sized. This rearrangement joins TRBV20-1 to TRBJ2-3; with no DNA, the TCRdb D assignment of TRBD1 cannot be verified. Per the germline V gene, CDR1 is DFQATT and CDR2 is SNEGSKA (reference sequence). CDR3 length: 15 amino acids. The CDR3 is CSARDRQQSTDTQYF.

The rearrangement links TRBV6-2 or TRBV6-3 to TRBJ2-1; TCRdb's D call, TRBD2, is unchecked because there is no DNA. The CDR3 extends over 18 amino acids. The germline V gene encodes CDR1 MNHEY and CDR2 SVGEGT. The CDR3 spells CASLDAEAGALSYNEQFF.

Considering frequency, this clonotype is medium-sized. The CDR3 protein is CASSTLYEQYF. The chain is built from TRBV28 and TRBJ2-7. The CDR3 is 11 amino acids. In germline, CDR1 is MDHEN, CDR2 SYDVKM.

The gene calls are TRBV30 and TRBJ1-2; TCRdb designates TRBD1, a call that cannot be tested without DNA. The CDR3 consists of 13 residues. Germline CDR1 GTSNPN, CDR2 SVGIG (reference sequence). CDR3 sequence reads: CAWSPGHPGGYTF. The full variable domain, rest sourced from reference TRBV30 and TRBJ1-2, is SQTIHQWPATLVQPVGSPLSLECTVEGTSNPNLYWYRQAAGRGLQLLFYSVGIGQISSEVPQNLSASRPQDRQFILSSKKLLLSDSGFYLCAWSPGHPGGYTFGSGTRLTVV.

The chain links TRBV7-8 to TRBJ1-3. Germline CDR1 SGHVS, CDR2 FQNEAQ. The CDR3 totals 14 residues. CDR3 amino acids: CASSFGDSGNTIYF.

This chain joins TRBV15 and TRBJ1-2. CDR1 is LNHNV and CDR2 is YYDKDF in the germline V gene (reference sequence). The CDR3 totals 12 residues. The CDR3: CATSRDNYGYTF.

By frequency, this clonotype is medium-sized. This CDR3 is CSALTSGRADEQFF. The rearrangement joins TRBV20-1 to TRBJ2-1; TCRdb designates TRBD2, a call that cannot be tested without DNA. Germline V gene sequence: CDR1 DFQATT, CDR2 SNEGSKA (reference sequence). CDR3 length: 14 residues.

According to its frequency, this clonotype is medium-sized. The V and J genes are TRBV20-1 and TRBJ2-1; with no DNA, the TCRdb D assignment of TRBD2 cannot be verified. Germline loops: CDR1 DFQATT, CDR2 SNEGSKA (reference sequence). CDR3 length: 18 amino acids. CDR3 region: CSAPVTLAGAFAYNEQFF.

This sequence joins TRBV7-9 and TRBJ1-6; as DNA is missing, the TRBD1 call by TCRdb cannot be tested. Germline V gene sequence: CDR1 SEHNR, CDR2 FQNEAQ (reference sequence). The CDR3 has 14 residues. The CDR3 sequence is CASSLVDSHSPLHF.

This clonotype is medium-sized by frequency. The J gene is TRBJ1-5, the V gene TRBV15. This CDR3 has 16 amino acids. Germline values: CDR1 LNHNV, CDR2 YYDKDF (reference sequence). The CDR3 reads CATSQNRQGLGQPQHF.

Judged by frequency, this clonotype is medium-sized (0.01 to 0.1%). This chain connects TRBV6-5 to TRBJ2-3; TCRdb selects TRBD1, and the lack of DNA leaves this call unchecked. Germline CDR1 reads MNHEY; CDR2 reads SVGAGI. CDR3 length equals 14 residues. CDR3: CASSYRGTGDGQYF.